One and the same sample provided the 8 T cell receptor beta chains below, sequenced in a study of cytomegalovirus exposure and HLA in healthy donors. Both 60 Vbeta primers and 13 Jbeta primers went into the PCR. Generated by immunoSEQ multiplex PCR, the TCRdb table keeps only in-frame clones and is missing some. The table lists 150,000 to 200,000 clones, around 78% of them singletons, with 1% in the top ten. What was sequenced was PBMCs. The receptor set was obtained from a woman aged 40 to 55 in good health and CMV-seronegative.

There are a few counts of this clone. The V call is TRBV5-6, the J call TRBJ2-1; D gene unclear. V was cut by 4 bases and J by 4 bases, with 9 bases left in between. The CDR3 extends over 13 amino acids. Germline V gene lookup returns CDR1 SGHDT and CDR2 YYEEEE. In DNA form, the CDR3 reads TGTGCCAGCAGCAACAGTGGATACAATGAGCAGTTCTTC. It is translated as CASSNSGYNEQFF.

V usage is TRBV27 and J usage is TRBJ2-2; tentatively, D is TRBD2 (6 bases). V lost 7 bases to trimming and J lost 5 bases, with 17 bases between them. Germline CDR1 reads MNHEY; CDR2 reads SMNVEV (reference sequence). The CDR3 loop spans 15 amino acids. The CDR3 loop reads CASTTGAVGTGELFF. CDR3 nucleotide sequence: TGTGCCAGCACTACGGGAGCGGTAGGGACCGGGGAGCTGTTTTTT.

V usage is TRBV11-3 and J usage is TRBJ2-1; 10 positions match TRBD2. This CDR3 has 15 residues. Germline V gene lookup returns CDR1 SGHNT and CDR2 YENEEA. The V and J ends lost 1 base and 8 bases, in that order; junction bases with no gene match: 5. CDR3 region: CASSLASSGSHEQFF. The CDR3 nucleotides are TGTGCCAGCAGCTTAGCGTCTAGCGGGAGCCATGAGCAGTTCTTC.

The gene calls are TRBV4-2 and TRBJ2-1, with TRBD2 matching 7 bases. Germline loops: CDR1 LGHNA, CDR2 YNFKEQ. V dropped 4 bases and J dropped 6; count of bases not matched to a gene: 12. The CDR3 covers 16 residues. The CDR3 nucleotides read TGTGCCAGCAGCCTGGCGAGGGGAGGGAGTCGCAATGAGCAGTTCTTC. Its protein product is CASSLARGGSRNEQFF.

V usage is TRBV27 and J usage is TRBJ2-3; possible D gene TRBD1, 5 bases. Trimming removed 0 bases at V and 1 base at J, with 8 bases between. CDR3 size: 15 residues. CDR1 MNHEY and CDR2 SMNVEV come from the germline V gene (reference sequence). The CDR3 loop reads CASSLSKQGTDTQYF. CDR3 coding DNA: TGTGCCAGCAGTTTATCGAAACAGGGCACAGATACGCAGTATTTT.

In DNA form, the CDR3 reads TGTGCCAGCAGTTGGGCACGGGAGGTCTCCTCTGGAAACACCATATATTTT. As protein: CASSWAREVSSGNTIYF. The chain is built from TRBV28 and TRBJ1-3, with no clear D. Trimming left V 4 bases short and J 0 bases short, with 16 bases between. CDR1 is MDHEN and CDR2 is SYDVKM in the germline V gene. The length of the CDR3 is 17 residues.

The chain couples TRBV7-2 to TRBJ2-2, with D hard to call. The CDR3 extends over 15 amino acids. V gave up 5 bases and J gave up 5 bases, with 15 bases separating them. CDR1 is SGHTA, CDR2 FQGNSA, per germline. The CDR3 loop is CASSPGGLLTGELFF. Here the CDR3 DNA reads TGTGCCAGCAGCCCCGGTGGGCTCCTAACCGGGGAGCTGTTTTTT. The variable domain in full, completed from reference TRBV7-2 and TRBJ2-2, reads GAGVSQSPSNKVTEKGKDVELRCDPISGHTALYWYRQSLGQGLEFLIYFQGNSAPDKSGLPSDRFSAERTGGSVSTLTIQRTQQEDSAVYLCASSPGGLLTGELFFGEGSRLTVL.

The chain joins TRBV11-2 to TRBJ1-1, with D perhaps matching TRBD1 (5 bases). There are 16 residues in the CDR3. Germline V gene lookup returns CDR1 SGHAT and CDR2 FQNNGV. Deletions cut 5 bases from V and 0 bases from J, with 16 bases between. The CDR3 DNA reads TGTGCCAGCAGCCCACAAGCTGGACATGTGAACACTGAAGCTTTCTTT. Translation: CASSPQAGHVNTEAFF.